The 14 T cell receptor beta chains reported below all come from one sample, sequenced in a study of T cell changes during pregnancy in multiple sclerosis. Some clones are missing from TCRdb's copy, which holds only in-frame ones; the method was immunoSEQ multiplex PCR. The sample holds 95,000 to 110,000 clones; roughly 92% are singletons and the top ten take about 0.93%. Here the sequenced sample was peripheral blood, taken after pregnancy. Every receptor here comes from a female donor with multiple sclerosis, enrolled in a pregnancy study.

This clone has only one observation. The rearrangement joins TRBV9 to TRBJ1-3; D not resolved. This CDR3 is 16 amino acids long. Germline assignment: CDR1 SGDLS and CDR2 YYNGEE. The V and J ends lost 3 bases and 4 bases respectively, with 17 bases between them. The CDR3 DNA sequence: TGTGCCAGCAGCGACACCCCGGAGGTATCGGGAAACACCATATATTTT. Amino acids: CASSDTPEVSGNTIYF.

The sample holds a few counts of this clone. This chain uses TRBV6-5 with TRBJ1-2; the D gene is possibly TRBD1 (5 bases). Deletions cut 5 bases from V and 3 bases from J, with 16 bases between. Germline values: CDR1 MNHEY, CDR2 SVGAGI. The CDR3 is 15 residues long. CDR3: CASSIVGGRDYGYTF. The CDR3 DNA sequence: TGTGCCAGCAGTATAGTCGGGGGTCGGGACTATGGCTACACCTTC.

The chain has TRBV28 and TRBJ2-1, with 7 nucleotides matching TRBD2. Germline assignment: CDR1 MDHEN and CDR2 SYDVKM. V was pared by 6 bases and J by 7 bases, with 6 bases of the junction left unmatched. This CDR3 spans 13 amino acids. CDR3 coding DNA: TGTGCCAGCAGCCCTCGGACTAGAAATGAGCAGTTCTTC. Amino acid sequence: CASSPRTRNEQFF.

This sequence joins TRBV5-4 and TRBJ2-7; the match to TRBD2 covers 7 bases. Germline-derived CDR1 and CDR2 are SGHNT and YYREEE (reference sequence). V was clipped by 0 bases and J by 6 bases; unmatched bases: 6. The CDR3 is made up of 14 amino acids. CDR3 in amino acids: CASSLEAGSAEQYF. As DNA, the CDR3 is TGTGCCAGCAGCTTGGAAGCGGGGTCGGCCGAGCAGTACTTC.

The genes are TRBV10-3 and TRBJ1-1, with TRBD1 matching over 7 bases. The CDR3 has 21 amino acids. Trimming at V came to 9 bases and at J to 4 bases, leaving 32 bases not matched to a gene. Germline CDR1 is ENHRY and CDR2 is SYGVKD. CDR3 region: CAILDVRDSGRGGGSSTEAFF. The CDR3 DNA sequence: TGTGCCATTCTTGACGTACGGGACAGTGGACGTGGGGGTGGGTCGAGCACTGAAGCTTTCTTT.

The genes are TRBV2 and TRBJ1-1; TRBD1 is a possible D gene (5 bases). The CDR3 consists of 15 residues. The V end lost 2 bases, the J end lost 0 bases, and 10 bases lay between the germline ends. Looked up from germline, CDR1 is SNHLY and CDR2 is FYNNEI. The CDR3: CASSEKGLLNTEAFF. The DNA of the CDR3 is TGTGCCAGCAGTGAAAAGGGGCTCCTGAACACTGAAGCTTTCTTT. The full variable domain, rest sourced from reference TRBV2 and TRBJ1-1, is EPEVTQTPSHQVTQMGQEVILRCVPISNHLYFYWYRQILGQKVEFLVSFYNNEISEKSEIFDDQFSVERPDGSNFTLKIRSTKLEDSAMYFCASSEKGLLNTEAFFGQGTRLTVV.

The chain uses TRBV5-1 and TRBJ1-3; D unresolved. The CDR3 sequence is 13 residues long. Germline lookup yields CDR1 SGHRS and CDR2 YFSETQ. The V and J ends lost 1 base and 2 bases respectively, with 4 bases between them. For the CDR3, the DNA is TGCGCCAGCAGCTTGTCAACTGGAAACACCATATATTTT. Translated: CASSLSTGNTIYF. Looking up the rest from reference TRBV5-1 and TRBJ1-3 gives the full variable domain: KAGVTQTPRYLIKTRGQQVTLSCSPISGHRSVSWYQQTPGQGLQFLFEYFSETQRNKGNFPGRFSGRQFSNSRSEMNVSTLELGDSALYLCASSLSTGNTIYFGEGSWLTVV.

The V and J genes are TRBV5-1 and TRBJ2-5; 7 bases agree with TRBD2. Germline CDR1 reads SGHRS; CDR2 reads YFSETQ. V trimming: 1 base; J trimming: 7 bases; junction bases outside the gene matches: 16. The length of the CDR3 is 17 residues. The CDR3 DNA follows: TGCGCCAGCAGCTTGCTGAGCGGAGGGACTATTATGGGGACCCAGTACTTC. It codes for CASSLLSGGTIMGTQYF.

This rearrangement joins TRBV7-2 to TRBJ1-2, with 8 bases aligning to TRBD1. The CDR3 is 15 residues long. V lost 1 base, J lost 7 bases, and 8 bases stayed unmatched. Germline V gene sequence: CDR1 SGHTA, CDR2 FQGNSA. The CDR3 region is CASSLVRTGYSGYTF. CDR3 coding DNA: TGTGCCAGCAGCTTAGTTCGGACAGGGTACTCTGGCTACACCTTC.

The rearrangement joins TRBV25-1 to TRBJ1-4, with a tentative D call TRBD1 (6 bases). CDR3 length: 16 residues. CDR1 is MGHDK, CDR2 SYGVNS, per germline. Trimming removed 2 bases from V and 8 bases from J, with 18 bases in between. Here the CDR3 DNA reads TGTGCCAGCAGTGAACTCTACAGCCTAAGGGGGGAAAAACTGTTTTTT. Protein product: CASSELYSLRGEKLFF. Filled out from reference TRBV25-1 and TRBJ1-4, the complete variable domain reads EADIYQTPRYLVIGTGKKITLECSQTMGHDKMYWYQQDPGMELHLIHYSYGVNSTEKGDLSSESTVSRIRTEHFPLTLESARPSHTSQYLCASSELYSLRGEKLFFGSGTQLSVL.

The CDR3: CASSFSGTGWSYEQYF. The CDR3 coding sequence is TGTGCCAGCAGCTTCTCCGGGACAGGGTGGTCCTACGAGCAGTACTTC. The V and J genes are TRBV7-2 and TRBJ2-7; 9 bases align to TRBD1. Germline V lookup: CDR1 SGHTA, CDR2 FQGNSA. The CDR3 loop spans 16 amino acids. V lost 3 bases to trimming and J lost 1 base; unmatched junction nucleotides: 7.

J is TRBJ2-7 and V is TRBV9, with D hard to call. The CDR3 consists of 13 residues. Germline CDR1 reads SGDLS; CDR2 reads YYNGEE. V lost 0 bases, J lost 3 bases, and 7 bases lay in between. CDR3 protein: CASSVDHNYEQYF. In DNA form, the CDR3 reads TGTGCCAGCAGCGTAGACCACAACTACGAGCAGTACTTC.

This chain uses TRBV7-9 with TRBJ2-3, with TRBD2 as a possible D gene (5 bases). Trimming pared 4 bases from V and 4 bases from J, leaving 12 bases between. The length of the CDR3 is 14 residues. Germline V CDR1 and CDR2: SEHNR, FQNEAQ (reference sequence). In DNA, the CDR3 is TGTGCCAGCAGCTCGGGTCTAGCCGCAGATACGCAGTATTTT. This sequence encodes CASSSGLAADTQYF. Combining the CDR3 with reference TRBV7-9 and TRBJ2-3 gives the whole variable domain DTGVSQNPRHKITKRGQNVTFRCDPISEHNRLYWYRQTLGQGPEFLTYFQNEAQLEKSRLLSDRFSAERPKGSFSTLEIQRTEQGDSAMYLCASSSGLAADTQYFGPGTRLTVL.

The chain recombines TRBV2 with TRBJ2-3; 11 bases fit TRBD2. The V and J ends lost 4 bases and 2 bases, in that order; junction bases with no gene match: 2. This CDR3 comprises 15 residues. Looked up from germline, CDR1 is SNHLY and CDR2 is FYNNEI. CDR3 DNA sequence: TGTGCCAGCAGTGGACTAGCGGGGACCACAGATACGCAGTATTTT. Translating gives CASSGLAGTTDTQYF.